Following are 2 T cell receptor beta chains from one sample sequenced in a study of blood T cell repertoires in COVID-19. Profiled with immunoSEQ multiplex PCR; TCRdb holds only in-frame clones, not every one. The repertoire holds fewer than 150,000 clones, with about four fifths as singletons. The sequenced sample was PBMCs or T cells enriched from blood (not recorded which). The receptors stem from a man aged 25 to 45 who had recovered from COVID-19.

The chain couples TRBV4-1 to TRBJ2-3; D gene uncertain. Trimming cost V 0 bases and J 5 bases, with 9 bases left between them. The CDR3 contains 14 residues. Germline CDR1 and CDR2: MGHRA and YSYEKL. CDR3 amino acids: CASSQEAGRDTQYF. DNA for the CDR3: TGCGCCAGCAGCCAAGAGGCTGGGCGAGATACGCAGTATTTT.

This chain joins TRBV30 and TRBJ2-7; 7 bases match TRBD1. Germline V gene sequence: CDR1 GTSNPN, CDR2 SVGIG (reference sequence). There are 11 residues in the CDR3. Unmatched junction bases numbered 4, after V lost 2 bases and J lost 9 bases. Written as DNA, the CDR3 is TGTGCCTGGAGTCAGGGGGAAGTGCAGTACTTC. Amino acids: CAWSQGEVQYF.